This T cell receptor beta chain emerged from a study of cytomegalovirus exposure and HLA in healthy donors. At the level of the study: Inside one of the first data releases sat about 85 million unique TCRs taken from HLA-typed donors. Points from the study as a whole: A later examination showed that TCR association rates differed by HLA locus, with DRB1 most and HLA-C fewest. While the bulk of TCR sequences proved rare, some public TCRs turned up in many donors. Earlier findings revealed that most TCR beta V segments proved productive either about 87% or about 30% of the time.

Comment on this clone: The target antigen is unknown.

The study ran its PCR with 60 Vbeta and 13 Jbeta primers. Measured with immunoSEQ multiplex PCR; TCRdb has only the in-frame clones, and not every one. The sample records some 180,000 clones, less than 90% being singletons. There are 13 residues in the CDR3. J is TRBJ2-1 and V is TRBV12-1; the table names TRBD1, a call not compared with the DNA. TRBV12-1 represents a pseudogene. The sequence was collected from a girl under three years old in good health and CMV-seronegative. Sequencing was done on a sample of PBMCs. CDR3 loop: CAGDYRGANEQFF. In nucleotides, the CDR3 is TGTGCCGGAGACTACAGGGGGGCCAATGAGCAGTTCTTC.